Listed below are T cell receptor beta chains from one sample, sequenced in a study of CD8 T cells in Susac syndrome. TCRdb re-analysed the immunoSEQ multiplex PCR reads in MiXCR, keeping a single row per CDR3 protein. The table records 100,000 to 150,000 distinct CDR3 sequences, roughly 96% of them present only once. The material sequenced was CD4+ T cells from PBMCs. The receptor set was obtained from a human donor in good health. CDR3s include the opening cysteine and the closing phenylalanine or tryptophan. Fields, in order: clone size, V gene, D gene, J gene, CDR3 DNA, CDR3 protein. D genes are given only for firm matches. Size is stated for part of the rows, as once, few or many counts, or as a class when the clone is expanded.

abundance: .; v_gene: TRBV3-1; d_gene: .; j_gene: TRBJ1-1; CDR3nt: TGTGCCAGCAGCCAAGAAGGGCGGGGGCTACTATCTGGGGCTTTCTTT; CDR3aa: CASSQEGRGLLSGAFF
abundance: .; v_gene: TRBV10-3; d_gene: .; j_gene: TRBJ2-5; CDR3nt: TGTGCCATCCGCTCTATGGAGACCCAGTACTTC; CDR3aa: CAIRSMETQYF
abundance: once; v_gene: TRBV5-1; d_gene: TRBD2; j_gene: TRBJ2-3; CDR3nt: TGCGCCAGCAGCTCTACACTAGCGGGAGTTTTTTCAAGCACAGATACGCAGTATTTT; CDR3aa: CASSSTLAGVFSSTDTQYF
abundance: .; v_gene: TRBV7-9; d_gene: .; j_gene: TRBJ1-2; CDR3nt: TGTGCCAGCAGCTTAGAGGCAGACTATGGCTACACCTTC; CDR3aa: CASSLEADYGYTF
abundance: .; v_gene: TRBV6-2/TRBV6-3; d_gene: .; j_gene: TRBJ2-6; CDR3nt: TGTGCCAGCAGTTACAAAGTCGGCTCTGGGGCCAACGTCCTGACTTTC; CDR3aa: CASSYKVGSGANVLTF
abundance: once; v_gene: TRBV2; d_gene: TRBD2; j_gene: TRBJ2-5; CDR3nt: TGTGCCAGCAGTGAAAGGGCCAGCGGGAGGGCCGGGAAGACCCAGTACTTC; CDR3aa: CASSERASGRAGKTQYF
abundance: once; v_gene: TRBV6-5; d_gene: .; j_gene: TRBJ2-7; CDR3nt: TGTGCCAGCAGGTTGGGGACGGGACCCTACGAGCAGTACTTC; CDR3aa: CASRLGTGPYEQYF
abundance: .; v_gene: TRBV30; d_gene: .; j_gene: TRBJ2-3; CDR3nt: TGTGCCTGGAGTCCATTAAACACAGATACGCAGTATTTT; CDR3aa: CAWSPLNTDTQYF
abundance: .; v_gene: TRBV5-4; d_gene: .; j_gene: TRBJ2-6; CDR3nt: TGTGCCAGCAGCACCCCCGGACCGGCTGGGGCCAACGTCCTGACTTTC; CDR3aa: CASSTPGPAGANVLTF
abundance: .; v_gene: TRBV29-1; d_gene: .; j_gene: TRBJ2-1; CDR3nt: TGCAGCGTTGAAGAGGAGGACAAATACAATGAGCAGTTCTTC; CDR3aa: CSVEEEDKYNEQFF
abundance: .; v_gene: TRBV28; d_gene: .; j_gene: TRBJ2-7; CDR3nt: TGTGCCAGCAGTCTCCTTACCTCCGAGCAGTACTTC; CDR3aa: CASSLLTSEQYF
abundance: .; v_gene: TRBV5-1; d_gene: TRBD1; j_gene: TRBJ2-2; CDR3nt: TGCGCCACCACCCGGGACAGGCTAGCCGGGGAGCTGTTTTTT; CDR3aa: CATTRDRLAGELFF
abundance: .; v_gene: TRBV6-1; d_gene: .; j_gene: TRBJ2-2; CDR3nt: TGTGCCAGCAGTGAACTGTATAACGGGGAGCTGTTTTTT; CDR3aa: CASSELYNGELFF
abundance: .; v_gene: TRBV28; d_gene: .; j_gene: TRBJ2-7; CDR3nt: TGTGCCAGCAGCCCCGACGGCTCCTACGAGCAGTACTTC; CDR3aa: CASSPDGSYEQYF
abundance: few; v_gene: TRBV7-6; d_gene: .; j_gene: TRBJ2-2; CDR3nt: TGTGCCAGCAGCTTAGCGGGAGAGGGGACCGGGGAGCTGTTTTTT; CDR3aa: CASSLAGEGTGELFF
abundance: .; v_gene: TRBV2; d_gene: TRBD2; j_gene: TRBJ2-1; CDR3nt: TGTGCCAGCAGTAAACTAGCGGGAGGCCCCAATGAGCAGTTCTTC; CDR3aa: CASSKLAGGPNEQFF
abundance: .; v_gene: TRBV30; d_gene: .; j_gene: TRBJ1-5; CDR3nt: TGTGCCTGGAGTGTACGGGGCAGGGGCAATCAGCCCCAGCATTTT; CDR3aa: CAWSVRGRGNQPQHF
abundance: .; v_gene: TRBV6-2/TRBV6-3; d_gene: TRBD2; j_gene: TRBJ2-7; CDR3nt: TGTGCCAGCAGATTAGCGGGAGGCCTCTACCCCTACGAGCAGTACTTC; CDR3aa: CASRLAGGLYPYEQYF
abundance: .; v_gene: TRBV18; d_gene: TRBD1; j_gene: TRBJ2-7; CDR3nt: TGTGCCAGCTCACCCAGACAGGGACCCTCGGACGAGCAGTACTTC; CDR3aa: CASSPRQGPSDEQYF
abundance: once; v_gene: TRBV6-1; d_gene: TRBD1; j_gene: TRBJ1-1; CDR3nt: TGTGCCAGCAACACAGGGGTGAGGAACACTGAAGCTTTCTTT; CDR3aa: CASNTGVRNTEAFF
abundance: .; v_gene: TRBV3-1; d_gene: TRBD1; j_gene: TRBJ2-5; CDR3nt: TGTGCCAGCAGCCAAGGCGACAGGGGAGATACCCGCGGGACCCAGTACTTC; CDR3aa: CASSQGDRGDTRGTQYF
abundance: .; v_gene: TRBV2; d_gene: .; j_gene: TRBJ1-4; CDR3nt: TGTGCCAGCAGGCAGGGAAAGGAAAAACTGTTTTTT; CDR3aa: CASRQGKEKLFF
abundance: .; v_gene: TRBV6-5; d_gene: TRBD1; j_gene: TRBJ2-7; CDR3nt: TGTGCCAGCAGTTACTCACGGACAGGAACATACTCCTACGAGCAGTACTTC; CDR3aa: CASSYSRTGTYSYEQYF
abundance: .; v_gene: TRBV6-5; d_gene: TRBD1; j_gene: TRBJ1-2; CDR3nt: TGTGCCAGCAGCCGGGACAGGGAGGGCTATGGCTACACCTTC; CDR3aa: CASSRDREGYGYTF
abundance: .; v_gene: TRBV6-5; d_gene: .; j_gene: TRBJ1-5; CDR3nt: TGTGCCAGCAGCAAACGCCAAGGGGGGACTCAGCCCCAGCATTTT; CDR3aa: CASSKRQGGTQPQHF
abundance: .; v_gene: TRBV12-3/TRBV12-4; d_gene: TRBD2; j_gene: TRBJ2-1; CDR3nt: TGTGCCAGCAGTCTACTAGCGCTCTACAATGAGCAGTTCTTC; CDR3aa: CASSLLALYNEQFF